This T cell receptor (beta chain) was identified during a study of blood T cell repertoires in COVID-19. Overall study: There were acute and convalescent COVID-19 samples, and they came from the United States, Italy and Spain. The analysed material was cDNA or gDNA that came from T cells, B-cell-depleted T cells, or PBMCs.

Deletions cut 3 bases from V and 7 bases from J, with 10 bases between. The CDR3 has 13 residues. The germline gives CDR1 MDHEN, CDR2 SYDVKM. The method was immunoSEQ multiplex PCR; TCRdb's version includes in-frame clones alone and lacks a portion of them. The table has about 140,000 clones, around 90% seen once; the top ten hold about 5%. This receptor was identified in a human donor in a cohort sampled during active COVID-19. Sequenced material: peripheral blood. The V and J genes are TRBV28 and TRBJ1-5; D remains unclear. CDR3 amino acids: CASSFPLIQPQHF. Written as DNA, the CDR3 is TGTGCCAGCAGTTTCCCTTTAATCCAGCCCCAGCATTTT.